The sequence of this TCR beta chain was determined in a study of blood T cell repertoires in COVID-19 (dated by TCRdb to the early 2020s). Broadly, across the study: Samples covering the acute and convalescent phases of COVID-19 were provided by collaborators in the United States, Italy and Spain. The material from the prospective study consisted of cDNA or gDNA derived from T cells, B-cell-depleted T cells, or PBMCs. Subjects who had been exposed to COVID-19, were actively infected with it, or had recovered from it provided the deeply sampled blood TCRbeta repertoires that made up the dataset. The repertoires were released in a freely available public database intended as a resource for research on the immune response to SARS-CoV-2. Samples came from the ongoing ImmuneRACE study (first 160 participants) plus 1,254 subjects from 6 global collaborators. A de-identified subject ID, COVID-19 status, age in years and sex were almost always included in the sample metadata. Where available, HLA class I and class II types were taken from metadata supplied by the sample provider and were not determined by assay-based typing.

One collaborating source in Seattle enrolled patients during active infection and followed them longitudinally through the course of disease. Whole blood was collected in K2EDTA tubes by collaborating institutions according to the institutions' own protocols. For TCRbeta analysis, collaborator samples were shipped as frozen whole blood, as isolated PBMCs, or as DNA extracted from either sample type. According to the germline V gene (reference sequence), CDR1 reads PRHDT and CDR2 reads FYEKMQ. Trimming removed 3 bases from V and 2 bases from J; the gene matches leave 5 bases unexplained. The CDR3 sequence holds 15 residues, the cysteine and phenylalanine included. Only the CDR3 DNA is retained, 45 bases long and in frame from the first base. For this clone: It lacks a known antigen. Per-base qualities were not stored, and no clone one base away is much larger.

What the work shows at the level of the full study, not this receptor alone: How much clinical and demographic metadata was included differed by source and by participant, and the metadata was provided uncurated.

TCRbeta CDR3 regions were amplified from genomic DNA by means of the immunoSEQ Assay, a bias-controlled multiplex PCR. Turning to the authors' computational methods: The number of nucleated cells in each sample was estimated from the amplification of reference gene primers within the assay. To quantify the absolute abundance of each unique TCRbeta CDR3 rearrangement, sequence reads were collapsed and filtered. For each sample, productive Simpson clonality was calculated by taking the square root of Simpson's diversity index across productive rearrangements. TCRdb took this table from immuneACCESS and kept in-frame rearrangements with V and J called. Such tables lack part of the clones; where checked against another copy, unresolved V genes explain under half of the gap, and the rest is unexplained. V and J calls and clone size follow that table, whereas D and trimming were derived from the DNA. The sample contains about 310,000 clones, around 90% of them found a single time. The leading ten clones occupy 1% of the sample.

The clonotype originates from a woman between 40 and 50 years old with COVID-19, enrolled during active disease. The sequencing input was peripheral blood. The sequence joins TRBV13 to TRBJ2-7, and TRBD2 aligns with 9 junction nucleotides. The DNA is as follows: TGTGCCAGCAGCTTTAGGCTAGCGGGGACCTACGAGCAGTACTTC. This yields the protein CASSFRLAGTYEQYF.